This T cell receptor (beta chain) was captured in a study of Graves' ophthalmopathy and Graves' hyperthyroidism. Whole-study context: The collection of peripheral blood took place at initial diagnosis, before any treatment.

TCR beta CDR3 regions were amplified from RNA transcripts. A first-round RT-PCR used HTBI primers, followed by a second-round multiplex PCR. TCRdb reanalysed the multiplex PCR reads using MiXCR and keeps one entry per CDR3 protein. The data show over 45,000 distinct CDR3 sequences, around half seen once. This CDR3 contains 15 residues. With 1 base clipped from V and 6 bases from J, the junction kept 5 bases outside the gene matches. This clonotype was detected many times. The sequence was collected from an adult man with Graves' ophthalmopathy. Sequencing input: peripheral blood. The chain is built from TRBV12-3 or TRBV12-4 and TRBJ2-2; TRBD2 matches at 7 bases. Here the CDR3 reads CASSLGGGDPGELFF. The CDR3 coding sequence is TGTGCCAGCAGTTTAGGGGGGGGGGACCCCGGGGAGCTGTTTTTT.